This paragraph covers one T cell receptor beta chain sequence. Its matching antigen is unknown. Investigators reverse transcribed all isolated RNA, so they sequenced expressed TCRB transcripts. There were approximately 3.5 million reads on average in the naive, central memory and regulatory T cell samples. Libraries were prepared by immunoSEQ multiplex PCR; TCRdb keeps only in-frame clonotypes and omits some of them. In the table there are about 290,000 clones, 8% of which are singletons. The data were obtained in a study of beta chain features in type 1 diabetes. Findings of the study overall: Type 1 diabetes patients had VDJ junctions that carried fewer insertions and more deletions. High-TCR-expressing cells could be over-represented by cDNA sequencing.

The CDR3 is made up of 15 amino acids. The V and J ends lost 3 bases and 3 bases respectively, with 15 bases between them. CDR1 and CDR2 from the germline V gene are GTSNPN and SVGIG (reference sequence). Purity exceeding 98% was reached by all sorted populations. The sequenced sample consisted of central memory CD4+ T cells from blood. This clonotype was sampled from a woman under 30 in good health. The chain is built from TRBV30 and TRBJ1-5; maybe TRBD1 (5 bases). CDR3 sequence reads: CAWSNPGGYNQPQHF. The CDR3 region has the DNA TGTGCCTGGAGCAATCCGGGGGGGTACAATCAGCCCCAGCATTTT.